This TCR beta chain was documented in a study of T-cell reconstitution after alpha-beta-depleted transplantation in children. Researchers prepared the TCRbeta library using unique molecular identifiers, the study reports. TCRdb re-called the PCR reads with MiXCR, one entry per CDR3 protein. The sample shows some 110,000 distinct CDR3 sequences, over 9% of them seen only once. The V end lost 3 bases, the J end lost 8 bases, and 10 bases lay between the germline ends. The CDR3 covers 12 residues. Per the germline V gene, CDR1 is MNHEY and CDR2 is SMNVEV (reference sequence). Study-level points and caveats: Most T-cell counts and diversity one year after the transplant came from T cells that were newly produced. Reportedly, roughly two months post-transplant, alpha-beta T cells arose from several hundred expanded graft clones. There were some patients whose high TCRbeta diversity at day 60 came from surviving recipient T cells and thymic progenitors.

This clonotype came up a few times. Antigen unknown. The TCR was taken from a boy aged 2-15 years with acute lymphoblastic leukemia, due to receive a stem cell transplant. This specimen consisted of PBMCs, obtained before TCRalphabeta/CD19-depleted stem cell transplant. This sequence joins TRBV27 and TRBJ1-1; D possibly corresponds to TRBD1 (6 bases). CDR3 loop: CASSFLQGEAFF. DNA of the CDR3: TGTGCCAGCAGTTTCCTACAGGGCGAAGCTTTCTTT.